This is a list of T cell receptor beta chains from one sample in a study of cytomegalovirus exposure and HLA in healthy donors. Clones were read by immunoSEQ multiplex PCR, and TCRdb kept only the in-frame ones, dropping some. The sample yields around 100,000 clones, over 75% seen once. Sequenced material: PBMCs. Receptors were obtained from a woman aged 25 to 39 in good health and CMV-seropositive. The CDR3 runs from the conserved cysteine through the conserved F or W. The order of the fields is clone size, V gene, D gene, J gene, CDR3 DNA, CDR3 protein. The D gene is left open where the match is weak. Some rows mark clone size as missing; the rest say once, few, many or name a class of expanded clone.

.	TRBV5-1	.	TRBJ2-3	TGCGCCAGCAGCTTCCGAGACACAGATACGCAGTATTTT	CASSFRDTDTQYF
few	TRBV5-6	TRBD1	TRBJ1-1	TGTGCCAGCAGCTTCGGGACAGGGGGTGAAGCTTTCTTT	CASSFGTGGEAFF
.	TRBV5-6	TRBD1	TRBJ2-3	TGTGCCAGCAGCCCCGGACAGGCGCCGGCAGATACGCAGTATTTT	CASSPGQAPADTQYF
.	TRBV7-3	.	TRBJ2-7	TGTGCCAGCAGCTTAGGGAGCCACACCGAGCAGTACTTC	CASSLGSHTEQYF
few	TRBV28	.	TRBJ1-2	TGTGCCAGCAGTTTTATCCGGGTGGGTGGCTACACCTTC	CASSFIRVGGYTF
.	TRBV5-1	.	TRBJ2-5	TGCGCCAGCAGCCATCTATTAGGGGTGCAAGAGACCCAGTACTTC	CASSHLLGVQETQYF
.	TRBV5-4	.	TRBJ2-1	TGTGCCAGCACCAGGGGGGACGTACTTACGATCAATGAGCAGTTCTTC	CASTRGDVLTINEQFF
.	TRBV9	TRBD2	TRBJ2-1	TGTGCCAGCAGCGGGGTAGCGGGCCCTTCCTACAATGAGCAGTTCTTC	CASSGVAGPSYNEQFF
few	TRBV7-2	TRBD1	TRBJ2-3	TGTGCCAGCAGCTTCCGGACAGGGCCCACAGATACGCAGTATTTT	CASSFRTGPTDTQYF
.	TRBV5-1	.	TRBJ1-2	TGCGCCAGCAGCTTGGCTGACAGTAACTATGGCTACACCTTC	CASSLADSNYGYTF
.	TRBV4-1	TRBD2	TRBJ2-3	TGCGCCAGCAGCCAACCCTTAGCGGGGGGGCCGGTGGATACGCAGTATTTT	CASSQPLAGGPVDTQYF
.	TRBV6-1	.	TRBJ2-2	TGTGCCAGCAGAGAGGGGGTAGCGTTTACCGGGGAGCTGTTTTTT	CASREGVAFTGELFF
.	TRBV20-1	.	TRBJ2-1	TGCAGCTCCGGTACCTACAATGAGCAGTTCTTC	CSSGTYNEQFF
.	TRBV19	.	TRBJ1-1	TGTGCCAGTAGTAGTTGGACATTGAACACTGAAGCTTTCTTT	CASSSWTLNTEAFF
once	TRBV19	.	TRBJ1-1	TGTGCCAGTAGCGGGAAATCCAACACTGAAGCTTTCTTT	CASSGKSNTEAFF
.	TRBV6-5	.	TRBJ1-1	TGTGCCAGCGGAGAGGACTTGAACACTGAAGCTTTCTTT	CASGEDLNTEAFF
once	TRBV18	.	TRBJ1-1	TGTGCCAGCTCACCACCCTCGGGGGGGTATACTGAAGCTTTCTTT	CASSPPSGGYTEAFF
few	TRBV2	TRBD2	TRBJ2-1	TGTGCCAGCAGTGACCCTAGCGGTTTGACCGAGTACAATGAGCAGTTCTTC	CASSDPSGLTEYNEQFF
few	TRBV11-1	.	TRBJ2-7	TGTGCCAGCAGCCGTCGGGGAAATCACTACGAGCAGTACTTC	CASSRRGNHYEQYF
.	TRBV11-2	.	TRBJ2-5	TGTGCCAGCAGCTTAGGCCGCGGGGGCCCGGAGGTGACCCAGTACTTC	CASSLGRGGPEVTQYF
.	TRBV2	TRBD1	TRBJ1-2	TGTGCCAGCGGCAGGGGACAGGGGCTTAACTATGGCTACACCTTC	CASGRGQGLNYGYTF
.	TRBV6-1	TRBD2	TRBJ2-1	TGTGCCGGCAGTGAACTAGCGGGGCCCTACAATGAGCAGTTCTTC	CAGSELAGPYNEQFF
.	TRBV19	TRBD2	TRBJ2-1	TGTGCCAGTAACCAGCTAGCGGGGTACAATGAGCAGTTCTTC	CASNQLAGYNEQFF
.	TRBV4-1	TRBD1	TRBJ1-5	TGCGCCAGCAGCCAAGTCGGACAGGGGGTCGATCAGCCCCAGCATTTT	CASSQVGQGVDQPQHF
.	TRBV7-7	TRBD1	TRBJ2-5	TGTGCTAGCAGCGCCTCGACAGGGTTCCTCGGGACCCAGTACTTC	CASSASTGFLGTQYF
.	TRBV6-5	TRBD1	TRBJ2-7	TGTGCCAGCAGTTACGCGGTGACAGGGGTTACCTACGAGCAGTACTTC	CASSYAVTGVTYEQYF
.	TRBV5-6	.	TRBJ2-7	TGTGCCAGCAGCTTGGGCAGGCAAAACGAGCAGTACTTC	CASSLGRQNEQYF